The 18 T cell receptor beta chains reported below all come from one sample, sequenced in a study of CD8 T cells in ankylosing spondylitis. Study results and limitations: Blood from ankylosing spondylitis patients appeared to carry a characteristic roughly eight-variant TCR beta motif.

Each CDR3 protein is one row after TCRdb ran MiXCR on the 5' RACE reads. The sample includes fewer than 400,000 distinct CDR3 sequences, approximately 20% of them seen just once. These receptors have no identified antigens. Specimen: blood, either unsorted or a sorted T cell fraction (not recorded which). Every receptor here comes from a male donor with ankylosing spondylitis.

This clonotype was recorded many times. The V call is TRBV12-3 or TRBV12-4, the J call TRBJ1-5; 7 bases are a match to TRBD1. The CDR3 runs to 13 residues. Losses at the gene ends were 5 bases for V and 5 bases for J; bases not matched to a gene: 3. The CDR3 here is CASSPGGYQPQHF. The CDR3 DNA reads TGTGCCAGCAGTCCAGGGGGATATCAGCCCCAGCATTTT.

The CDR3 nucleotides are TGTGCCAGCAGGGATGCAGCCGGGACAGGGCCTATCGCGGAGTTCTTC. Encoded protein: CASRDAAGTGPIAEFF. V usage is TRBV7-9 and J usage is TRBJ2-1; 9 bases align to TRBD1. V lost 6 bases and J lost 14; bases outside the gene matches: 20. Germline V gene lookup returns CDR1 SEHNR and CDR2 FQNEAQ (reference sequence). The CDR3 loop spans 16 amino acids. The variable domain in full, with the rest retrieved from reference TRBV7-9 and TRBJ2-1, is DTGVSQNPRHKITKRGQNVTFRCDPISEHNRLYWYRQTLGQGPEFLTYFQNEAQLEKSRLLSDRFSAERPKGSFSTLEIQRTEQGDSAMYLCASRDAAGTGPIAEFFGPGTRLTVL.

A few counts support this clonotype. V is TRBV20-1 and J is TRBJ2-1; 7 bases align to TRBD2. The CDR3 consists of 15 residues. CDR1 and CDR2 from the germline V gene are DFQATT and SNEGSKA (reference sequence). The J segment lost 4 bases and the V segment lost 7 bases, leaving 13 bases of the junction unmatched. The CDR3 sequence is CSVASGKRGYNEQFF. The CDR3, as DNA: TGCAGTGTCGCAAGCGGCAAGCGGGGATACAATGAGCAGTTCTTC.

The table lists this clonotype with a few counts. The chain combines TRBV28 with TRBJ2-2; 8 bases match TRBD1. The CDR3 loop spans 14 amino acids. Per germline, CDR1 MDHEN and CDR2 SYDVKM. V trimming: 6 bases; J trimming: 3 bases; junction bases outside the gene matches: 3. DNA of the CDR3: TGTGCCAGCAGGATACAGGGGGACACCGGGGAGCTGTTTTTT. Translation: CASRIQGDTGELFF.

Only a few counts were recorded for this clonotype. This chain connects TRBV2 to TRBJ1-5, with D perhaps matching TRBD1 (5 bases). CDR3 length equals 14 residues. With 8 bases removed from V and 7 bases from J, the gap between germline ends came to 18 bases. Germline loops: CDR1 SNHLY, CDR2 FYNNEI. CDR3 DNA: TGTGCCAGCCTTCAAGTGGGGCCAGGACAGCCCCAGCATTTT. Its protein is CASLQVGPGQPQHF. The full variable domain, in which reference TRBV2 and TRBJ1-5 provide the parts outside the CDR3, is EPEVTQTPSHQVTQMGQEVILRCVPISNHLYFYWYRQILGQKVEFLVSFYNNEISEKSEIFDDQFSVERPDGSNFTLKIRSTKLEDSAMYFCASLQVGPGQPQHFGDGTRLSIL.

The V gene is TRBV29-1, the J gene TRBJ2-3, with TRBD2 matching over 15 bases. The CDR3 covers 14 residues. Germline V lookup: CDR1 SQVTM, CDR2 ANQGSEA. V lost 6 bases to trimming and J lost 5 bases; unmatched junction nucleotides: 3. Here the CDR3 DNA reads TGCAGCGTAGGACTAGCGGGAGGGCAAGATACGCAGTATTTT. Residues: CSVGLAGGQDTQYF.

This clonotype was recorded a few times. The rearrangement links TRBV4-1 to TRBJ2-5, with 7 bases aligning to TRBD1. Per germline, CDR1 MGHRA and CDR2 YSYEKL. After removal of 3 bases from V and 2 bases from J, the junction contained 6 bases not matched to a gene. The CDR3 runs to 15 residues. The CDR3 loop reads CASSHRDRAQETQYF. DNA for the CDR3: TGCGCCAGCAGCCACCGAGACAGGGCTCAAGAGACCCAGTACTTC.

This clonotype was counted between two and nine times. The rearrangement links TRBV7-9 to TRBJ2-2; D not resolved. The germline gives CDR1 SEHNR, CDR2 FQNEAQ (reference sequence). The ends were cut back, 10 bases at V and 8 bases at J, with 5 bases in the middle. The CDR3 sequence is 9 residues long. CDR3 nucleotides: TGTGCCACTAGAGGGGAGCTGTTTTTT. This encodes CATRGELFF.

This clonotype was seen a handful of times. This chain connects TRBV20-1 to TRBJ2-3; TRBD2 aligns across 12 bases. CDR3 length: 17 amino acids. Looked up from germline, CDR1 is DFQATT and CDR2 is SNEGSKA (reference sequence). V dropped 1 base and J dropped 1; count of bases not matched to a gene: 6. The chain's CDR3 is CSARAPLAGGGTDTQYF. The CDR3, as DNA: TGCAGTGCTAGAGCCCCCCTAGCGGGAGGGGGCACAGATACGCAGTATTTT.

This clonotype has only one observation. J is TRBJ2-1 and V is TRBV20-1; 8 positions match TRBD2. CDR1 and CDR2 (germline): DFQATT, SNEGSKA (reference sequence). The CDR3 covers 14 residues. With V trimmed by 7 bases and J by 4 bases, 9 bases remained unmatched. The CDR3 DNA reads TGCAGTGGACACCCTCCGGGGGGGTACAATGAGCAGTTCTTC. Protein: CSGHPPGGYNEQFF.

J is TRBJ2-5 and V is TRBV7-9; D is perhaps TRBD1 (5 bases). The CDR3 totals 15 residues. Germline V gene sequence: CDR1 SEHNR, CDR2 FQNEAQ (reference sequence). Between the trimmed V and J ends, which lost 0 bases and 7 bases, there was a span of 15 bases. This CDR3 reads CASSLAGGQEGTQYF. In nucleotides, the CDR3 is TGTGCCAGCAGCTTAGCGGGCGGACAAGAAGGGACCCAGTACTTC.

There are a few counts of this clonotype. The chain carries TRBV5-1 and TRBJ2-2, with 8 positions matching TRBD2. In germline, CDR1 is SGHRS, CDR2 YFSETQ. The junction had 4 bases not matched to a gene; V was cut back by 2 bases and J by 4 bases. The length of the CDR3 is 15 residues. The CDR3 loop is CASSLAGVGTGELFF. In DNA, the CDR3 is TGCGCCAGCAGCTTAGCGGGAGTTGGCACCGGGGAGCTGTTTTTT.

With respect to this clonotype: Since a much larger clone is just one base distant, this may be a read error. DNA of the CDR3: TGTGCCAGCAGTTTTAACTATGGCTACACCTTC. This codes for CASSFNYGYTF. This chain connects TRBV12-3 or TRBV12-4 to TRBJ1-2; no firm D call. There are 11 residues in the CDR3. Trimming shortened V by 3 bases and J by 1 base, and 0 bases separated the two germline ends.

This clonotype was detected a few times. The CDR3 protein is CATSDWTPKETQYF. The DNA for the CDR3 is TGTGCCACCAGTGATTGGACACCGAAAGAGACCCAGTACTTC. The gene calls are TRBV24-1 and TRBJ2-5, with TRBD1 as a possible D gene (5 bases). V lost 2 bases to trimming and J lost 3 bases, with 9 bases between them. The CDR3 totals 14 residues. In germline, CDR1 is KGHDR, CDR2 SFDVKD.

This clonotype was picked up a small number of times. The chain employs TRBV5-6 and TRBJ2-1; 12 positions agree with TRBD2. CDR1 and CDR2 (germline): SGHDT, YYEEEE. This CDR3 has 19 amino acids. V lost 1 base, J lost 2 bases, and 10 bases stayed unmatched. The CDR3 sequence is CASSLRRTSGVTTYNEQFF. DNA of the CDR3: TGTGCCAGCAGCTTGCGAAGGACTAGCGGGGTCACAACCTACAATGAGCAGTTCTTC.

This clonotype was picked up a small number of times. The chain carries TRBV29-1 and TRBJ1-2; 10 nucleotides match TRBD1. V lost 5 bases to trimming and J lost 3 bases; unmatched junction nucleotides: 6. The CDR3 is 14 residues long. Germline values: CDR1 SQVTM, CDR2 ANQGSEA. CDR3 region: CSVTDRGSDYGYTF. In nucleotides, the CDR3 is TGCAGCGTTACGGACAGGGGGTCCGACTATGGCTACACCTTC. The variable domain in full, with the rest retrieved from reference TRBV29-1 and TRBJ1-2, is SAVISQKPSRDICQRGTSLTIQCQVDSQVTMMFWYRQQPGQSLTLIATANQGSEATYESGFVIDKFPISRPNLTFSTLTVSNMSPEDSSIYLCSVTDRGSDYGYTFGSGTRLTVV.

This clonotype was detected a few times. The V and J genes are TRBV11-2 and TRBJ2-2; D not resolved. The CDR3 runs to 13 residues. Trimming removed 1 base from V and 3 bases from J, with 3 bases in between. Germline loops: CDR1 SGHAT, CDR2 FQNNGV. CDR3 bases: TGTGCCAGCAGCTTAGGACACACCGGGGAGCTGTTTTTT. As protein: CASSLGHTGELFF.

This sequence joins TRBV12-3 or TRBV12-4 and TRBJ1-2, with D maybe TRBD1 (6 bases). V gave up 6 bases and J gave up 6 bases, with 17 bases separating them. The CDR3 has 14 amino acids. The CDR3 loop is CASSREGVVHGYTF. CDR3 sequence (DNA): TGTGCCAGCAGCCGTGAGGGGGTCGTCCATGGCTACACCTTC.